Listed here are 32 T cell receptor beta chains from one sample, sequenced in a study of blood T cell repertoires in COVID-19. Profiled with immunoSEQ multiplex PCR; TCRdb holds only in-frame clones, not every one. The sample lists 110,000 to 150,000 clones, approximately 80% occurring once. Sequenced input: peripheral blood. The receptor source for this set is an older woman with acute or convalescent COVID-19.

The chain recombines TRBV6-6 with TRBJ2-7; 14 nucleotides match TRBD2. The CDR3 runs to 15 residues. The germline V gene encodes CDR1 MNHNY and CDR2 SVGAGI (reference sequence). V shed 0 bases, J shed 6 bases, and the junction held 1 base outside the gene matches. CDR3 loop: CASSYSGLAGGEQYF. The CDR3 nucleotides are TGTGCCAGCAGTTACTCTGGACTAGCGGGAGGCGAGCAGTACTTC.

The chain couples TRBV7-9 to TRBJ2-1; 13 bases align to TRBD2. The germline gives CDR1 SEHNR, CDR2 FQNEAQ (reference sequence). The CDR3 runs 16 residues. Trimming cost V 5 bases and J 8 bases; bases outside gene matches: 9. CDR3 loop: CASSPQGLAGDHEQFF. CDR3 nucleotide sequence: TGTGCCAGCAGCCCCCAAGGACTAGCGGGAGATCATGAGCAGTTCTTC.

This clone has just one count. The V and J genes are TRBV25-1 and TRBJ2-7; TRBD2 agrees at 7 bases. The CDR3 length is 13 residues. V lost 6 bases and J lost 7; bases outside the gene matches: 9. Per the germline V gene, CDR1 is MGHDK and CDR2 is SYGVNS. The CDR3 DNA follows: TGTGCCAGCAGCCTATCTAACGGGGGGGAGCAGTACTTC. Its translation: CASSLSNGGEQYF.

The genes are TRBV18 and TRBJ2-3, with D maybe TRBD1 (5 bases). The CDR3 consists of 16 residues. Germline CDR1 is KGHSH and CDR2 is LQKENI. V was cut by 6 bases and J by 1 base, with 17 bases left in between. CDR3 bases: TGTGCCAGCTCGGCAGGGATTGAGACGGGCACAGATACGCAGTATTTT. Translation: CASSAGIETGTDTQYF.

The gene calls are TRBV29-1 and TRBJ2-5; 8 bases line up with TRBD2. J was trimmed by 2 bases and V by 4 bases; bases with no gene match: 3. Germline V CDR1 and CDR2: SQVTM, ANQGSEA. The CDR3 consists of 13 residues. For the CDR3, the DNA is TGCAGCGTTGGGTCGGGAGGGCAAGAGACCCAGTACTTC. As protein: CSVGSGGQETQYF.

This chain joins TRBV28 and TRBJ2-1; no clear D. The CDR3 is 15 residues long. V was shortened by 8 bases and J by 0 bases, with 14 bases between the two germline ends. Per germline, CDR1 MDHEN and CDR2 SYDVKM. DNA of the CDR3: TGTGCCAGCGGCGCGGCAGTGTTCTCCTACAATGAGCAGTTCTTC. It codes for CASGAAVFSYNEQFF.

The CDR3 DNA follows: TGTGCTAGTGGTTTGGGTTCAGGATTGAACACTGAAGCTTTCTTT. This encodes CASGLGSGLNTEAFF. The chain uses TRBV12-5 and TRBJ1-1; D uncertain. Germline V gene lookup returns CDR1 LGHNT and CDR2 FRNRAP. The V end lost 1 base, the J end lost 0 bases, and 9 bases lay between the germline ends. The CDR3 sequence is 15 residues long.

V gene TRBV18 combines with J gene TRBJ2-7; no clear D gene. This CDR3 comprises 14 residues. Germline CDR1 is KGHSH and CDR2 is LQKENI. The ends were cut back, 5 bases at V and 2 bases at J, with 13 bases in the middle. CDR3 coding DNA: TGTGCCAGCTCAGCCACACACCAAACCTACGAGCAGTACTTC. Protein: CASSATHQTYEQYF.

The chain couples TRBV27 to TRBJ1-2; D unresolved. This CDR3 is built from 15 residues. Germline loops: CDR1 MNHEY, CDR2 SMNVEV (reference sequence). Trimming took 3 bases from V and 8 from J, leaving 19 bases between them. As DNA, the CDR3 is TGTGCCAGCAGTTTCGACCCACGCGCGGGGAGAGGCTACACCTTC. It encodes CASSFDPRAGRGYTF.

The rearrangement joins TRBV7-2 to TRBJ2-2; 8 nucleotides agree with TRBD2. V trimming: 1 base; J trimming: 4 bases; junction bases outside the gene matches: 8. Germline V lookup: CDR1 SGHTA, CDR2 FQGNSA. The CDR3 runs 17 residues. CDR3 residues: CASSLDAGLAFTGELFF. In DNA form, the CDR3 reads TGTGCCAGCAGCTTAGATGCAGGACTAGCTTTCACCGGGGAGCTGTTTTTT.

This clone has just a few counts. The gene calls are TRBV11-2 and TRBJ2-7; 7 nucleotides match TRBD2. The V gene end was trimmed by 2 bases and the J gene end by 0 bases; junction bases not matched to a gene: 4. This CDR3 has 15 residues. Germline CDR1 and CDR2: SGHAT and FQNNGV. In DNA form, the CDR3 reads TGTGCCAGCAGCTTACTTCGCGGGAGCTCCTACGAGCAGTACTTC. Translated, it gives CASSLLRGSSYEQYF.

The chain joins TRBV4-1 to TRBJ2-7; D gene ambiguous. The germline V gene has CDR1 MGHRA and CDR2 YSYEKL. V lost 0 bases and J lost 0, with 12 bases in between. The CDR3 is made up of 16 amino acids. For the CDR3, the DNA is TGCGCCAGCAGCCAAGATTGGGCTCTGAACTCCTACGAGCAGTACTTC. Protein product: CASSQDWALNSYEQYF.

CDR3 DNA sequence: TGTGCCAGCAGTTACACTAATAGGGGAACTGAAGCTTTCTTT. It translates to CASSYTNRGTEAFF. The V and J genes are TRBV6-5 and TRBJ1-1; D is perhaps TRBD1 (5 bases). The CDR3 is 14 amino acids. CDR1 is MNHEY, CDR2 SVGAGI, per germline. V was trimmed by 2 bases and J by 5 bases, leaving 12 bases between them.

The chain uses TRBV10-3 and TRBJ2-7; 7 positions match TRBD1. The germline V gene has CDR1 ENHRY and CDR2 SYGVKD. This CDR3 is 15 amino acids long. Unmatched junction bases numbered 12, after V lost 4 bases and J lost 6 bases. The CDR3 spells CAISAPTGPASEQYF. The DNA of the CDR3 is TGTGCCATCAGTGCCCCGACAGGGCCGGCTTCCGAGCAGTACTTC.

The chain uses TRBV11-2 and TRBJ2-3; 9 positions match TRBD1. CDR1 and CDR2 (germline): SGHAT, FQNNGV. After removal of 5 bases from V and 2 bases from J, the junction contained 14 bases not matched to a gene. The CDR3 contains 18 residues. The CDR3 region is CASSRPGTGTRITDTQYF. In DNA form, the CDR3 reads TGTGCCAGCAGCCGTCCCGGGACAGGGACAAGGATCACAGATACGCAGTATTTT. Supplemented by reference TRBV11-2 and TRBJ2-3, the full variable domain reads EAGVAQSPRYKIIEKRQSVAFWCNPISGHATLYWYQQILGQGPKLLIQFQNNGVVDDSQLPKDRFSAERLKGVDSTLKIQPAKLEDSAVYLCASSRPGTGTRITDTQYFGPGTRLTVL.

V gene TRBV10-3 combines with J gene TRBJ2-7, with 8 bases matching TRBD2. The CDR3 is 15 residues long. CDR1 and CDR2 from the germline V gene are ENHRY and SYGVKD. V trimming: 3 bases; J trimming: 1 base; junction bases outside the gene matches: 5. The CDR3, as DNA: TGTGCCATCAGTGACGGTCGGGAGGGATCCTACGAGCAGTACTTC. It specifies CAISDGREGSYEQYF.

V usage is TRBV10-3 and J usage is TRBJ2-1; 10 bases match TRBD2. The ends lost 10 bases at V and 6 bases at J; junction bases unmatched: 9. In germline, CDR1 is ENHRY, CDR2 SYGVKD. The CDR3 spans 14 residues. CDR3 nucleotides: TGTGCCACCCGGGGGACTAGCGAGAGCAATGAGCAGTTCTTC. Protein: CATRGTSESNEQFF.

The chain has TRBV28 and TRBJ2-7, with D possibly being TRBD1 (6 bases). The CDR3 is made up of 14 amino acids. Germline V lookup: CDR1 MDHEN, CDR2 SYDVKM. V lost 3 bases to trimming and J lost 1 base, with 10 bases between them. For the CDR3, the DNA is TGTGCCAGCAGTTTCTGGACAGCTTCCTACGAGCAGTACTTC. This translates into CASSFWTASYEQYF.

J is TRBJ2-7 and V is TRBV14; TRBD2 might be the D (5 bases). The CDR3 is made up of 13 amino acids. V lost 7 bases and J lost 0, with 10 bases in between. The germline V gene has CDR1 SGHDN and CDR2 FVKESK. CDR3 sequence: CASKAAGSYEQYF. For the CDR3, the DNA is TGTGCCAGCAAGGCGGCGGGCTCCTACGAGCAGTACTTC.

The sample holds a few counts of this clone. This sequence joins TRBV7-9 and TRBJ1-2; 7 positions match TRBD1. CDR1 and CDR2 (germline): SEHNR, FQNEAQ (reference sequence). Unmatched junction bases numbered 7, after V lost 5 bases and J lost 7 bases. This CDR3 is 13 amino acids long. The CDR3 loop is CASSPSRGPGYTF. The CDR3 DNA is TGTGCCAGCAGCCCTTCAAGGGGGCCTGGCTACACCTTC.

This sequence joins TRBV2 and TRBJ1-5, with unresolved D. The CDR3 contains 14 residues. The V end lost 3 bases, the J end lost 0 bases, and 6 bases lay between the germline ends. Germline V gene data show CDR1 as SNHLY and CDR2 as FYNNEI. The CDR3 DNA is TGTGCCAGCAGTGAGGCGGTTAGCAATCAGCCCCAGCATTTT. Translated, it gives CASSEAVSNQPQHF.

V is TRBV5-1 and J is TRBJ1-1; maybe TRBD1 (5 bases). CDR1 and CDR2 from the germline V gene are SGHRS and YFSETQ. V was clipped by 0 bases and J by 10 bases, with 13 bases between them. The length of the CDR3 is 13 residues. The CDR3 nucleotides read TGCGCCAGCAGCTTGGATGTCAGGGTTGGAGCTTTCTTT. Residues: CASSLDVRVGAFF.

This sequence joins TRBV10-2 and TRBJ1-1, with D possibly matching TRBD1 (5 bases). The length of the CDR3 is 13 residues. V was cut by 8 bases and J by 1 base, with 11 bases left in between. CDR1 WSHSY and CDR2 SAAADI come from the germline V gene. The CDR3 sequence is CASERQPNTEAFF. The CDR3 nucleotides are TGCGCCAGCGAAAGACAGCCGAACACTGAAGCTTTCTTT.

This rearrangement joins TRBV6-1 to TRBJ2-7, with a tentative D call TRBD2 (5 bases). V was trimmed by 0 bases and J by 3 bases, leaving 12 bases between them. Per germline, CDR1 MNHNS and CDR2 SASEGT. CDR3 length: 15 residues. CDR3 protein: CASSEARGYHYEQYF. As DNA, the CDR3 is TGTGCCAGCAGTGAAGCGCGAGGGTACCACTACGAGCAGTACTTC.

The CDR3 DNA sequence: TGTGCCAGCTCACCTCCGGCAGGGCATGGCTACACCTTC. Its translation is CASSPPAGHGYTF. The V gene is TRBV18, the J gene TRBJ1-2; possibly TRBD1 for D (5 bases). The CDR3 length is 13 residues. Germline lookup yields CDR1 KGHSH and CDR2 LQKENI. V shed 3 bases and J shed 6 bases, with 11 bases lying between them.

This clone was observed a few times. The chain is built from TRBV19 and TRBJ2-7, with a weak D call TRBD2 (6 bases). The germline CDR1 and CDR2 sequences are LNHDA and SQIVND (reference sequence). V was shortened by 6 bases and J by 3 bases, with 18 bases between the two germline ends. This CDR3 has 15 residues. The chain's CDR3 is CASSDRLGGFYEQYF. CDR3 nucleotide sequence: TGTGCCAGTAGCGACCGACTAGGAGGATTCTACGAGCAGTACTTC.

The chain is built from TRBV15 and TRBJ1-4; D may be TRBD1 (6 bases). The ends were cut back, 4 bases at V and 10 bases at J, with 16 bases in the middle. Germline V lookup: CDR1 LNHNV, CDR2 YYDKDF (reference sequence). CDR3 length: 14 residues. CDR3 region: CATSTRQSRGKLFF. The CDR3 DNA reads as TGTGCCACCAGCACGCGACAGTCCAGGGGAAAACTGTTTTTT. Drawing the rest from reference TRBV15 and TRBJ1-4, the complete variable domain is DAMVIQNPRYQVTQFGKPVTLSCSQTLNHNVMYWYQQKSSQAPKLLFHYYDKDFNNEADTPDNFQSRRPNTSFCFLDIRSPGLGDTAMYLCATSTRQSRGKLFFGSGTQLSVL.

The V and J genes are TRBV25-1 and TRBJ1-2; a possible D gene is TRBD1 (6 bases). This CDR3 is 14 amino acids long. CDR1 MGHDK and CDR2 SYGVNS come from the germline V gene. V lost 4 bases, J lost 2 bases, and 11 bases lay in between. CDR3 nucleotide sequence: TGTGCCAGCAGTGGAGGGGGGGGGAACTATGGCTACACCTTC. It is translated as CASSGGGGNYGYTF.

This clone is a singleton in its sample. V is TRBV11-2 and J is TRBJ1-1; D gene ambiguous. This CDR3 spans 13 amino acids. The germline CDR1 and CDR2 sequences are SGHAT and FQNNGV. Deletions cut 5 bases from V and 1 base from J, with 8 bases between. The CDR3 region is CASSNTGNTEAFF. In DNA, the CDR3 is TGTGCCAGCAGCAATACCGGGAACACTGAAGCTTTCTTT.

This chain uses TRBV7-3 with TRBJ2-1, with TRBD2 matching over 10 bases. From germline, CDR1 is SGHTA and CDR2 FQGTGA. V trimming: 2 bases; J trimming: 9 bases; junction bases outside the gene matches: 7. The CDR3 spans 15 residues. The CDR3 sequence: CASSLRTSGNGEQFF. Here the CDR3 DNA reads TGTGCCAGCAGCTTACGTACTAGCGGGAATGGTGAGCAGTTCTTC.

V gene TRBV5-1 combines with J gene TRBJ2-3; TRBD2 agrees at 14 bases. Germline CDR1 reads SGHRS; CDR2 reads YFSETQ. This CDR3 has 16 amino acids. V lost 7 bases and J lost 5; bases outside the gene matches: 9. The CDR3 DNA reads as TGCGCCAGCGGGGGAGGACTAGCGGGAGGTCAAGATACGCAGTATTTT. It translates to CASGGGLAGGQDTQYF.

This chain connects TRBV11-2 to TRBJ2-5, with 10 bases aligning to TRBD2. This CDR3 region has 17 residues. The germline CDR1 and CDR2 sequences are SGHAT and FQNNGV. The V segment lost 5 bases and the J segment 2 bases; nucleotides outside the gene matches: 11. The chain's CDR3 is CASSPFVSGRPQETQYF. DNA for the CDR3: TGTGCCAGCAGCCCCTTTGTTAGCGGGAGGCCGCAAGAGACCCAGTACTTC.